The 26 T cell receptor beta chains presented below share a single source sample, sequenced in a study of cytomegalovirus exposure and HLA in healthy donors. Assay used: immunoSEQ multiplex PCR; TCRdb lists only in-frame clones, some missing. Of 150,000 or so clones in the sample, 80% to 85% are singletons; the top ten hold 10%. Material: PBMCs. All receptors derive from a man younger than 45 in good health and CMV-seropositive.

CDR3 DNA sequence: TGTGCCAGCAGCCAATTCAGCGGGAGGGCGACCGGGGAGCTGTTTTTT. It codes for CASSQFSGRATGELFF. This chain links TRBV11-3 with TRBJ2-2, with 10 bases identical to TRBD2. V trimming: 5 bases; J trimming: 5 bases; junction bases outside the gene matches: 8. Germline CDR1 SGHNT, CDR2 YENEEA. The CDR3 loop spans 16 amino acids.

This clone was recorded once. The chain uses TRBV4-3 and TRBJ2-2; D is perhaps TRBD2 (6 bases). V was shortened by 1 base and J by 3 bases, with 21 bases between the two germline ends. In germline, CDR1 is LGHNA, CDR2 YSLEER. CDR3 size: 19 residues. The CDR3 loop reads CASSQVGQVRRRDTGELFF. DNA for the CDR3: TGCGCCAGCAGCCAAGTTGGTCAGGTCCGGAGGAGGGACACCGGGGAGCTGTTTTTT.

This clone was detected ten times or more. J is TRBJ2-7 and V is TRBV2; 9 bases align to TRBD2. Trimming cost V 7 bases and J 3 bases; bases outside gene matches: 7. This CDR3 is built from 14 residues. CDR1 is SNHLY and CDR2 is FYNNEI in the germline V gene. CDR3 sequence: CASMASGVRYEQYF. The CDR3 region has the DNA TGTGCCAGCATGGCTAGCGGGGTTCGCTACGAGCAGTACTTC.

The chain combines TRBV5-1 with TRBJ2-7, with TRBD2 identical over 14 bases. CDR3 length equals 16 residues. Trimming at V came to 5 bases and at J to 6 bases, leaving 10 bases not matched to a gene. From germline, CDR1 is SGHRS and CDR2 YFSETQ. CDR3 loop: CASSFFGLAGGFEQYF. CDR3 coding DNA: TGCGCCAGCAGTTTTTTCGGACTAGCGGGGGGTTTCGAGCAGTACTTC. Based on the CDR3 plus reference TRBV5-1 and TRBJ2-7, the full variable domain is KAGVTQTPRYLIKTRGQQVTLSCSPISGHRSVSWYQQTPGQGLQFLFEYFSETQRNKGNFPGRFSGRQFSNSRSEMNVSTLELGDSALYLCASSFFGLAGGFEQYFGPGTRLTVT.

The chain links TRBV6-5 to TRBJ1-5; 9 nucleotides agree with TRBD1. This CDR3 spans 14 amino acids. CDR1 is MNHEY and CDR2 is SVGAGI in the germline V gene. Trimming at V came to 5 bases and at J to 2 bases, leaving 1 base not matched to a gene. This chain's CDR3 is CASSRTGGNQPQHF. CDR3 in DNA: TGTGCCAGCAGTCGGACAGGGGGCAATCAGCCCCAGCATTTT.

This chain links TRBV9 with TRBJ1-1, with D uncertain. Germline values: CDR1 SGDLS, CDR2 YYNGEE. Trimming took off 4 bases at V and 11 bases at J, with 15 bases between the two ends. This CDR3 has 12 amino acids. CDR3 nucleotide sequence: TGTGCCAGCAGCCCACAGCCCGCGGGGGCTTTCTTT. Translation gives CASSPQPAGAFF. Looking up the rest from reference TRBV9 and TRBJ1-1 gives the full variable domain: DSGVTQTPKHLITATGQRVTLRCSPRSGDLSVYWYQQSLDQGLQFLIQYYNGEERAKGNILERFSAQQFPDLHSELNLSSLELGDSALYFCASSPQPAGAFFGQGTRLTVV.

This clone showed up just once. The chain joins TRBV9 to TRBJ2-5, with D tentatively TRBD2 (5 bases). Trimming left V 3 bases short and J 5 bases short, with 17 bases between. Germline CDR1 is SGDLS and CDR2 is YYNGEE. This CDR3 has 15 amino acids. CDR3 coding DNA: TGTGCCAGCAGCGCCCCAGAGGGCTCGCGGGAGACCCAGTACTTC. Its translation is CASSAPEGSRETQYF.

The genes are TRBV2 and TRBJ1-6, with 9 bases identical to TRBD1. The CDR3 contains 15 residues. V lost 6 bases to trimming and J lost 5 bases; unmatched junction nucleotides: 5. Germline CDR1 reads SNHLY; CDR2 reads FYNNEI. The CDR3 DNA is TGTGCCAGCAGCGTTAGACAGGGGGATAATTCACCCCTCCACTTT. It yields the protein CASSVRQGDNSPLHF.

V is TRBV9 and J is TRBJ1-2; tentative D call: TRBD1 (6 bases). Per the germline V gene, CDR1 is SGDLS and CDR2 is YYNGEE. This CDR3 has 13 residues. V was clipped by 4 bases and J by 0 bases, with 7 bases between them. This chain's CDR3 is CASSNRANYGYTF. CDR3 coding DNA: TGTGCCAGCAGCAACAGGGCTAACTATGGCTACACCTTC.

This clone was observed a few times. The chain employs TRBV7-2 and TRBJ2-7; D is uncertain. CDR1 SGHTA and CDR2 FQGNSA come from the germline V gene. This CDR3 region has 12 residues. The V end lost 0 bases, the J end lost 5 bases, and 5 bases lay between the germline ends. As DNA, the CDR3 is TGTGCCAGCAGCTTAGCGCTACACGAGCAGTACTTC. As protein: CASSLALHEQYF.

The sample holds a few counts of this clone. The chain uses TRBV2 and TRBJ1-2; TRBD1 matches at 7 bases. Germline V gene data show CDR1 as SNHLY and CDR2 as FYNNEI. V trimming: 11 bases; J trimming: 0 bases; junction bases outside the gene matches: 9. The CDR3 extends over 14 amino acids. The CDR3 nucleotides read TGTGCCGGGACCGGACAGGATTCTAACTATGGCTACACCTTC. The encoded protein is CAGTGQDSNYGYTF.

This sequence joins TRBV11-1 and TRBJ1-1; 8 bases agree with TRBD1. The trim removed 5 bases at V and 4 bases at J, leaving 9 bases unmatched. CDR3 size: 15 residues. Germline assignment: CDR1 SGHAT and CDR2 FQDESV (reference sequence). CDR3 loop: CASSLDRARVTEAFF. CDR3 DNA: TGTGCCAGCAGCCTGGACAGGGCTCGGGTCACTGAAGCTTTCTTT.

This chain joins TRBV4-3 and TRBJ1-1; no clear D. In germline, CDR1 is LGHNA, CDR2 YSLEER. The CDR3 covers 17 residues. V was shortened by 5 bases and J by 4 bases, with 23 bases between the two germline ends. The CDR3 reads CASSSHHGVSVGTEAFF. In DNA form, the CDR3 reads TGCGCCAGCAGCTCCCACCACGGGGTTAGCGTGGGCACTGAAGCTTTCTTT.

The chain is built from TRBV30 and TRBJ2-1; 11 nucleotides match TRBD2. Per the germline V gene, CDR1 is GTSNPN and CDR2 is SVGIG (reference sequence). Unmatched junction bases numbered 12, after V lost 3 bases and J lost 2 bases. The CDR3 sequence is 18 residues long. CDR3 loop: CAWSGLAGPGLAYNEQFF. As DNA, the CDR3 is TGTGCCTGGAGCGGACTAGCGGGCCCCGGGCTCGCCTACAATGAGCAGTTCTTC.

This chain connects TRBV27 to TRBJ2-3, with TRBD2 matching over 7 bases. The V gene's germline CDR1 is MNHEY and CDR2 SMNVEV (reference sequence). This CDR3 region has 13 residues. V was clipped by 7 bases and J by 7 bases; unmatched bases: 8. The CDR3 here is CASTGGFMHTQYF. CDR3 bases: TGTGCCAGCACGGGGGGTTTCATGCATACGCAGTATTTT.

CDR3 sequence: CASSPPTGGLFNEQFF. The CDR3, as DNA: TGCGCCAGCAGCCCACCGACAGGGGGCCTCTTCAATGAGCAGTTCTTC. V gene TRBV5-1 combines with J gene TRBJ2-1, with 10 positions matching TRBD1. With 4 bases clipped from V and 6 bases from J, the junction kept 10 bases outside the gene matches. Looked up from germline, CDR1 is SGHRS and CDR2 is YFSETQ. The CDR3 has 16 residues.

The genes are TRBV7-8 and TRBJ1-5; TRBD1 agrees at 8 bases. V shed 7 bases, J shed 7 bases, and the junction held 9 bases outside the gene matches. This CDR3 spans 14 amino acids. CDR1 and CDR2 from the germline V gene are SGHVS and FQNEAQ. The CDR3 nucleotides read TGTGCCAGCACCCTAGCACAGGGGGACCAGCCCCAGCATTTT. Its translation: CASTLAQGDQPQHF.

The chain joins TRBV28 to TRBJ1-5; D remains unclear. The CDR3 totals 12 residues. CDR1 MDHEN and CDR2 SYDVKM come from the germline V gene. Between the trimmed V and J ends, which lost 8 bases and 4 bases, there was a span of 9 bases. The CDR3 DNA follows: TGTGCCAGCGTATCGGAGAATCAGCCCCAGCATTTT. It encodes CASVSENQPQHF. Supplemented by reference TRBV28 and TRBJ1-5, the full variable domain reads DVKVTQSSRYLVKRTGEKVFLECVQDMDHENMFWYRQDPGLGLRLIYFSYDVKMKEKGDIPEGYSVSREKKERFSLILESASTNQTSMYLCASVSENQPQHFGDGTRLSIL.

This clone has only a few counts. The chain has TRBV9 and TRBJ2-2, with TRBD2 matching 7 bases. V was pared by 2 bases and J by 4 bases, with 8 bases of the junction left unmatched. The CDR3 totals 16 residues. Germline-derived CDR1 and CDR2 are SGDLS and YYNGEE. The CDR3 region has the DNA TGTGCCAGCAGCGTTCGGGAGGCAGCCTCCACCGGGGAGCTGTTTTTT. Its translation is CASSVREAASTGELFF.

This rearrangement joins TRBV6-1 to TRBJ2-5, with 11 nucleotides matching TRBD2. The V segment lost 4 bases and the J segment 5 bases; nucleotides outside the gene matches: 9. CDR1 MNHNS and CDR2 SASEGT come from the germline V gene. There are 16 residues in the CDR3. The DNA for the CDR3 is TGTGCCAGCAGTGGTAGCGGGAGGGCCGGATTGGAGACCCAGTACTTC. Translated: CASSGSGRAGLETQYF.

The chain has TRBV29-1 and TRBJ1-5; D not resolved. Germline lookup yields CDR1 SQVTM and CDR2 ANQGSEA. CDR3 length: 12 amino acids. V lost 5 bases and J 0 bases, leaving 5 bases between the germline ends. CDR3 in amino acids: CSVNSSNQPQHF. DNA for the CDR3: TGCAGCGTTAACTCTAGCAATCAGCCCCAGCATTTT.

This clone was observed a handful of times. V usage is TRBV7-2 and J usage is TRBJ1-6; 8 bases line up with TRBD1. This CDR3 is built from 14 residues. Germline-derived CDR1 and CDR2 are SGHTA and FQGNSA. The V segment lost 3 bases and the J segment 9 bases; nucleotides outside the gene matches: 4. The CDR3 region is CASSLTGDTSPLHF. In DNA, the CDR3 is TGTGCCAGCAGCTTGACAGGGGATACTTCACCCCTCCACTTT.

The chain is built from TRBV7-9 and TRBJ1-4; no clear D gene. The CDR3 is made up of 14 amino acids. The V gene lost 1 base and the J gene lost 6 bases, with 9 bases spanning the gap. Germline CDR1 is SEHNR and CDR2 is FQNEAQ (reference sequence). DNA of the CDR3: TGTGCCAGCAGCTTAGGGACTACGGATGAAAAACTGTTTTTT. Translated, it gives CASSLGTTDEKLFF.

This chain links TRBV19 with TRBJ2-1; 14 nucleotides match TRBD2. This CDR3 region has 15 residues. Germline V gene data show CDR1 as LNHDA and CDR2 as SQIVND (reference sequence). The V segment lost 4 bases and the J segment 7 bases; nucleotides outside the gene matches: 3. The CDR3: CASSTGTSGRNEQFF. CDR3 bases: TGTGCCAGTAGTACCGGGACTAGCGGGAGAAATGAGCAGTTCTTC.

The V call is TRBV30, the J call TRBJ1-6; 7 nucleotides align to TRBD1. Germline V gene sequence: CDR1 GTSNPN, CDR2 SVGIG (reference sequence). This CDR3 has 14 amino acids. Trimming took 1 base from V and 15 from J; bases not matched to a gene: 12. The CDR3, as DNA: TGTGCCTGGAGTGGTCTTTCCCCAGGGGGTGACCTCCACTTT. Its protein product is CAWSGLSPGGDLHF.

This chain links TRBV5-6 with TRBJ2-2; D may be TRBD2 (5 bases). Deletions cut 4 bases from V and 5 bases from J, with 18 bases between. This CDR3 comprises 16 residues. Germline V lookup: CDR1 SGHDT, CDR2 YYEEEE. CDR3 amino acids: CASSPRAARPTGELFF. CDR3 bases: TGTGCCAGCAGCCCGAGGGCCGCCAGGCCAACCGGGGAGCTGTTTTTT.